This record looks at one T cell receptor (beta chain) sequence and its context. Profiling relied on immunoSEQ multiplex PCR, and the TCRdb table lists in-frame clones only, not all of them. The sample has 90,000 to 100,000 clones, approximately 90% seen once. The data were taken from a study of control samples from healthy donors and cancer patients. The CDR3 contains 12 residues. Germline V gene sequence: CDR1 WSHSY, CDR2 SAAADI. With 2 bases removed from V and 7 bases from J, the gap between germline ends came to 8 bases. This clonotype was sampled from a woman between 18 and 29 years old in good health. The chain joins TRBV10-2 to TRBJ2-5; D possibly corresponds to TRBD2 (5 bases). Material: blood. The CDR3 protein is CASSETEGTQYF. CDR3 nucleotides: TGCGCCAGCAGTGAGACCGAGGGGACCCAGTACTTC.